This entry lists 31 T cell receptor beta chains sequenced from one sample in a study of T cells after yellow fever vaccination. MiXCR, run by TCRdb on the 5' RACE reads, gives a single entry per CDR3 protein. The sample shows 620,000 or so distinct CDR3 sequences, roughly 12% of them seen only once. The sample consisted of PBMCs, taken on the day of the yellow fever booster vaccination. These receptor sequences come from a man younger than 45 who received the YFV17D yellow fever vaccine.

This clonotype occurred a few times. The rearrangement joins TRBV2 to TRBJ2-5; D uncertain. The V and J ends lost 4 bases and 4 bases respectively, with 10 bases between them. The CDR3 loop spans 13 amino acids. Per germline, CDR1 SNHLY and CDR2 FYNNEI. The CDR3 is CASSGLWGETQYF. In DNA, the CDR3 is TGTGCCAGCAGTGGCTTGTGGGGAGAGACCCAGTACTTC.

This chain uses TRBV7-2 with TRBJ2-5; either TRBD1 or TRBD2 may fit D (6 bases each). The ends were cut back, 4 bases at V and 4 bases at J, with 13 bases in the middle. CDR1 and CDR2 (germline): SGHTA, FQGNSA. The CDR3 extends over 14 amino acids. CDR3 sequence reads: CASSWPGAGETQYF. In nucleotides, the CDR3 is TGTGCCAGCAGCTGGCCGGGGGCGGGAGAGACCCAGTACTTC.

Concerning this clonotype itself: One end of the junction does not line up with germline, which may come from a read error. The chain links TRBV12-3 or TRBV12-4 to TRBJ1-2; D gene ambiguous. CDR3 length equals 9 residues. CDR3 region: CASSLEEVF. DNA for the CDR3: TGTGCCAGCAGTTTGGAAGAGGTCTTC.

This clonotype turned up a few times. The gene calls are TRBV4-3 and TRBJ2-3; no clear D. The CDR3 spans 13 residues. The germline V and J ends were trimmed by 2 bases and 2 bases, with 5 bases remaining between them. Germline V gene sequence: CDR1 LGHNA, CDR2 YSLEER. This CDR3 is CASSQRVTDTQYF. The CDR3 DNA follows: TGCGCCAGCAGCCAAAGGGTCACAGATACGCAGTATTTT.

This clonotype was found many times. The rearrangement uses TRBV28 and TRBJ2-1; 10 nucleotides align to TRBD1. V shed 10 bases, J shed 4 bases, and the junction held 7 bases outside the gene matches. The CDR3 totals 14 residues. Per germline, CDR1 MDHEN and CDR2 SYDVKM. DNA for the CDR3: TGTGCCACCATAACGGGACAGGGGTACAATGAGCAGTTCTTC. The encoded protein is CATITGQGYNEQFF.

In this sample, this clonotype turned up many times. This rearrangement joins TRBV6-1 to TRBJ2-2; D unclear. Looked up from germline, CDR1 is MNHNS and CDR2 is SASEGT. The CDR3 sequence is 15 residues long. The germline V and J ends were trimmed by 10 bases and 2 bases, with 17 bases remaining between them. In DNA, the CDR3 is TGTGCCACCCGACCGGTGACACTTAACACCGGGGAGCTGTTTTTT. Translating gives CATRPVTLNTGELFF.

This clonotype was seen a single time. A read error may account for a junction end that differs from germline. The rearrangement joins TRBV5-1 to TRBJ1-1; D uncertain. The germline V gene encodes CDR1 SGHRS and CDR2 YFSETQ. The CDR3 is 14 residues long. CDR3 residues: CASRRRESNTEVFF. CDR3 DNA sequence: TGCGCCAGCAGAAGGAGGGAGTCGAACACTGAAGTTTTCTTT. Full variable domain (remainder filled in from reference TRBV5-1 and TRBJ1-1): KAGVTQTPRYLIKTRGQQVTLSCSPISGHRSVSWYQQTPGQGLQFLFEYFSETQRNKGNFPGRFSGRQFSNSRSEMNVSTLELGDSALYLCASRRRESNTEVFFGQGTRLTVV.

This clonotype has only a few counts. The chain couples TRBV7-2 to TRBJ2-3; D may be TRBD1 or TRBD2 (5 bases each). Trimming left V 1 base short and J 2 bases short, with 13 bases between. Germline-derived CDR1 and CDR2 are SGHTA and FQGNSA. CDR3 length: 16 amino acids. In DNA, the CDR3 is TGTGCCAGCAGCTTAGTTGGGACCAGCGACACAGATACGCAGTATTTT. This encodes CASSLVGTSDTDTQYF.

This clonotype was picked up a small number of times. This chain links TRBV7-2 with TRBJ2-1, with a tentative D call TRBD2 (5 bases). CDR3 size: 14 residues. Looked up from germline, CDR1 is SGHTA and CDR2 is FQGNSA. The V gene lost 8 bases and the J gene lost 5 bases, with 16 bases spanning the gap. The CDR3 loop reads CASSEGRRHNEQFF. The CDR3 nucleotides read TGTGCCAGCTCCGAAGGCAGGAGGCACAATGAGCAGTTCTTC.

The chain carries TRBV9 and TRBJ2-1; D is undetermined. CDR3 length: 16 amino acids. Germline values: CDR1 SGDLS, CDR2 YYNGEE. The V gene lost 0 bases and the J gene lost 2 bases, with 12 bases spanning the gap. The CDR3 sequence: CASSVGSSTAYNEQFF. The CDR3 region has the DNA TGTGCCAGCAGCGTAGGGTCGTCAACCGCCTACAATGAGCAGTTCTTC.

The chain couples TRBV5-1 to TRBJ2-2, with a tentative D call TRBD2 (6 bases). Trimming removed 0 bases at V and 6 bases at J, with 15 bases between. CDR3 length: 16 amino acids. Germline V gene lookup returns CDR1 SGHRS and CDR2 YFSETQ. CDR3 region: CASSLASGTGAGELFF. The CDR3 nucleotides read TGCGCCAGCAGCTTGGCCTCAGGGACTGGAGCCGGGGAGCTGTTTTTT.

This clonotype was counted between two and nine times. V and J are TRBV5-8 and TRBJ2-1; the D gene is possibly TRBD1 (5 bases). V lost 0 bases to trimming and J lost 0 bases, with 13 bases between them. The CDR3 contains 17 residues. Germline CDR1 is SGHTS and CDR2 is YDEGEE. The DNA for the CDR3 is TGTGCCAGCAGCTTGGTTCTGGGGCAGCGCTCCTACAATGAGCAGTTCTTC. It specifies CASSLVLGQRSYNEQFF.

This clonotype came up a few times. The V gene is TRBV30, the J gene TRBJ2-1; the match to TRBD2 covers 8 bases. Germline CDR1 is GTSNPN and CDR2 is SVGIG (reference sequence). The CDR3 length is 17 residues. V shed 4 bases and J 0 bases; nucleotides not matched to a gene: 11. The chain's CDR3 is CAWTSGRISDSYNEQFF. In DNA, the CDR3 is TGTGCCTGGACGAGCGGGAGAATATCAGACTCCTACAATGAGCAGTTCTTC.

This rearrangement joins TRBV15 to TRBJ2-1; D not certain. This CDR3 is built from 15 residues. The V gene lost 7 bases and the J gene lost 5 bases, with 18 bases spanning the gap. Germline values: CDR1 LNHNV, CDR2 YYDKDF (reference sequence). The CDR3: CATTSFNPYHNEQFF. The CDR3 nucleotides are TGTGCCACCACCTCGTTCAACCCCTACCACAATGAGCAGTTCTTC.

V is TRBV15 and J is TRBJ2-1; no firm D call. V lost 3 bases and J 4 bases, leaving 7 bases between the germline ends. The CDR3 sequence is 13 residues long. Germline CDR1 LNHNV, CDR2 YYDKDF (reference sequence). Written as DNA, the CDR3 is TGTGCCACCAGCAGGATACTTTACAATGAGCAGTTCTTC. Encoded protein: CATSRILYNEQFF. The variable domain in full, with the rest retrieved from reference TRBV15 and TRBJ2-1, is DAMVIQNPRYQVTQFGKPVTLSCSQTLNHNVMYWYQQKSSQAPKLLFHYYDKDFNNEADTPDNFQSRRPNTSFCFLDIRSPGLGDTAMYLCATSRILYNEQFFGPGTRLTVL.

This clonotype has only a few counts. The chain joins TRBV19 to TRBJ1-1; D is uncertain. CDR1 is LNHDA and CDR2 is SQIVND in the germline V gene (reference sequence). The CDR3 consists of 12 residues. Trimming took 7 bases from V and 5 from J, leaving 11 bases between them. In DNA, the CDR3 is TGTGCCAGTACGGGCCTGGGGACTGAAGCTTTCTTT. It encodes CASTGLGTEAFF.

In this sample, this clonotype turned up a few times. This rearrangement joins TRBV6-2 or TRBV6-3 to TRBJ2-1; tentatively, D is TRBD2 (6 bases). The V gene lost 2 bases and the J gene lost 8 bases, with 16 bases spanning the gap. Germline CDR1 MNHEY, CDR2 SVGEGT. This CDR3 comprises 15 residues. The chain's CDR3 is CASSYGPGERDEQFF. CDR3 nucleotide sequence: TGTGCCAGCAGTTACGGTCCGGGGGAGCGCGATGAGCAGTTCTTC.

This chain uses TRBV4-3 with TRBJ2-2; 11 bases map to TRBD2. The CDR3 is 16 residues long. Germline values: CDR1 LGHNA, CDR2 YSLEER. The V segment lost 3 bases and the J segment 5 bases; nucleotides outside the gene matches: 5. The CDR3 DNA reads TGCGCCAGCAGCCACCGCCTAGCGGGAGGAACCGGGGAGCTGTTTTTT. This gives the protein CASSHRLAGGTGELFF.

V and J are TRBV2 and TRBJ2-5, with a weak D call TRBD2 (5 bases). The germline CDR1 and CDR2 sequences are SNHLY and FYNNEI. The CDR3 spans 15 residues. V was cut by 5 bases and J by 7 bases, with 20 bases left in between. CDR3: CASSSQTRAAGTQYF. In DNA form, the CDR3 reads TGTGCCAGCAGTTCCCAAACCCGGGCCGCGGGGACCCAGTACTTC.

This clonotype was found a few times. The V and J genes are TRBV7-8 and TRBJ2-1; a possible D gene is TRBD1 (5 bases). The germline V gene encodes CDR1 SGHVS and CDR2 FQNEAQ. CDR3 length: 12 residues. The V end was cut by 2 bases, the J end by 15 bases, with 14 bases between. The CDR3 DNA is TGTGCCAGCAGCTTATTGCTAAAGGGGCGGTTCTTC. Protein sequence: CASSLLLKGRFF.

The chain is built from TRBV11-2 and TRBJ2-6; TRBD1 matches at 10 bases. Germline CDR1 SGHAT, CDR2 FQNNGV. This CDR3 contains 18 residues. The V gene end was trimmed by 5 bases and the J gene end by 1 base; junction bases not matched to a gene: 8. CDR3 region: CASSRPGQGFSGANVLTF. For the CDR3, the DNA is TGTGCCAGCAGCCGGCCGGGACAGGGGTTTTCTGGGGCCAACGTCCTGACTTTC.

This chain links TRBV6-2 or TRBV6-3 with TRBJ2-1, with 11 bases that match TRBD2. V lost 2 bases to trimming and J lost 1 base; unmatched junction nucleotides: 4. The V gene's germline CDR1 is MNHEY and CDR2 SVGEGT. The CDR3 loop spans 17 amino acids. CDR3 residues: CASSYAASGRSYNEQFF. The CDR3 DNA follows: TGTGCCAGCAGTTACGCTGCTAGCGGGAGGTCCTACAATGAGCAGTTCTTC.

V gene TRBV20-1 combines with J gene TRBJ2-7; TRBD2 matches at 8 bases. CDR1 DFQATT and CDR2 SNEGSKA come from the germline V gene (reference sequence). Trimming took 7 bases from V and 1 from J; bases not matched to a gene: 6. The CDR3 is 13 residues long. The CDR3 nucleotides are TGCAGTGGGCGACTAGCGCCATCCTACGAGCAGTACTTC. Residues: CSGRLAPSYEQYF.

The chain couples TRBV12-3 or TRBV12-4 to TRBJ2-1; 10 nucleotides agree with TRBD2. The CDR3 has 16 residues. V shed 3 bases and J 4 bases; nucleotides not matched to a gene: 6. The CDR3 here is CASSFLAGVSYNEQFF. The DNA for the CDR3 is TGTGCCAGCAGTTTTCTAGCGGGAGTCTCATACAATGAGCAGTTCTTC.

This clonotype has more than one count but fewer than ten. J is TRBJ2-3 and V is TRBV29-1; 12 bases are a match to TRBD1. CDR1 is SQVTM, CDR2 ANQGSEA, per germline. The CDR3 sequence is 13 residues long. The V and J ends lost 5 bases and 8 bases, in that order; junction bases with no gene match: 5. CDR3 nucleotides: TGCAGCGTTTCCGGGACAGGGGGCGTTACGCAGTATTTT. It codes for CSVSGTGGVTQYF.

V gene TRBV5-1 combines with J gene TRBJ2-1; TRBD2 aligns across 8 bases. Trimming took 0 bases from V and 7 from J; bases not matched to a gene: 9. Per the germline V gene, CDR1 is SGHRS and CDR2 is YFSETQ. The CDR3 is made up of 16 amino acids. The CDR3 DNA follows: TGCGCCAGCAGCTTGGGAGTAGCGGGGAGGGGAAATGAGCAGTTCTTC. Amino acids: CASSLGVAGRGNEQFF.

The rearrangement links TRBV28 to TRBJ2-1; 9 positions match TRBD1. V was pared by 5 bases and J by 16 bases, with 12 bases of the junction left unmatched. The CDR3 loop spans 13 amino acids. Germline CDR1 and CDR2: MDHEN and SYDVKM. CDR3 DNA: TGTGCCAGCAGTACCCGTGTGCCGGGACAGGGTTTCTTC. Its translation: CASSTRVPGQGFF. The full variable domain, its missing parts supplied by reference TRBV28 and TRBJ2-1, is DVKVTQSSRYLVKRTGEKVFLECVQDMDHENMFWYRQDPGLGLRLIYFSYDVKMKEKGDIPEGYSVSREKKERFSLILESASTNQTSMYLCASSTRVPGQGFFGPGTRLTVL.

This clonotype came up a few times. One end of the junction is discordant with germline, which a read error may explain. The rearrangement joins TRBV4-1 to TRBJ1-5; a weak D match, TRBD1 (5 bases). There are 17 residues in the CDR3. Germline values: CDR1 MGHRA, CDR2 YSYEKL. CDR3 amino acids: CASSQSPQRGSTQPQHF. The CDR3 coding sequence is TGCGCCAGCAGCCAAAGCCCCCAGCGGGGGAGCACTCAGCCCCAGCATTTT.

This clonotype was seen once. The chain couples TRBV12-3 or TRBV12-4 to TRBJ2-2; 7 bases line up with TRBD2. Trimming cost V 3 bases and J 3 bases; bases outside gene matches: 7. This CDR3 has 16 amino acids. CDR3 nucleotides: TGTGCCAGCAGTTTTCGGCTAGCGGAGCACACCGGGGAGCTGTTTTTT. Its protein product is CASSFRLAEHTGELFF.

The rearrangement uses TRBV19 and TRBJ2-3, with 8 bases aligning to TRBD1. Germline CDR1 reads LNHDA; CDR2 reads SQIVND (reference sequence). J gave up 2 bases and V 6 bases, and 4 bases lay outside the gene matches. This CDR3 contains 14 residues. CDR3 region: CASRDRGTTDTQYF. The CDR3 nucleotides are TGTGCCAGTAGAGACAGGGGCACCACAGATACGCAGTATTTT.

The chain recombines TRBV7-9 with TRBJ2-2; tentatively, D is TRBD2 (6 bases). The CDR3 spans 15 residues. Germline values: CDR1 SEHNR, CDR2 FQNEAQ (reference sequence). V gave up 0 bases and J gave up 7 bases, with 12 bases separating them. CDR3 sequence reads: CASSLAGTYGGELFF. The DNA of the CDR3 is TGTGCCAGCAGCTTAGCGGGGACTTACGGCGGGGAGCTGTTTTTT.